The clone carrying this T cell receptor (beta chain) was counted between two and nine times. The target antigen is unknown. Healthy people donating bone marrow made up the donors. A multiplex PCR was run with 60 Vbeta primers and 13 Jbeta primers. Some clones are missing from TCRdb's copy, which holds only in-frame ones; the method was immunoSEQ multiplex PCR. The sample lists about 64,000 clones, about 80% occurring once. The CDR3 extends over 13 amino acids. CDR1 and CDR2 from the germline V gene are SGHTA and FQGNSA. Trimming pared 5 bases from V and 4 bases from J, leaving 11 bases between. The sample is drawn from a study of cytomegalovirus exposure and HLA in healthy donors. Across the study: An earlier analysis found 117 million unique TCR beta sequences from roughly 170 million T cells. Membership in the Caucasian-associated ancestry cluster was found for about four fifths of 300 to 500 genotyped donors. Study-wide findings and caveats: In presence/absence analyses, roughly uniform sequencing depth across donors was assumed.

The sample consisted of PBMCs. This sequence was found in a man younger than 30 in good health and CMV-seropositive. The chain employs TRBV7-2 and TRBJ1-2; D is perhaps TRBD1 (6 bases). The CDR3 here is CASSPRGFYGYTF. CDR3 sequence (DNA): TGTGCCAGCAGCCCGAGGGGGTTCTATGGCTACACCTTC.